This TCR beta chain is from a study of radiotherapy plus CTLA-4 blockade in lung cancer. This clone was seen only a few times. This CDR3 has 17 amino acids. Germline CDR1 and CDR2: LGHNA and YNFKEQ. Trimming left V 5 bases short and J 2 bases short, with 16 bases between. This table comes from immunoSEQ multiplex PCR, and its TCRdb copy is limited to in-frame clones, with some not included. The sample has about 94,000 clones; roughly 80% are singletons. The source is a human donor with non-small cell lung cancer that progressed on radiotherapy plus ipilimumab. This sample comprised peripheral blood, obtained from a patient treated with radiotherapy plus ipilimumab. The chain links TRBV4-2 to TRBJ2-6; possibly TRBD2 for D (5 bases). CDR3 nucleotide sequence: TGTGCCAGCAGCTTGGAAGGGAGTGGCACTGGGGCCAACGTCCTGACTTTC. Encoded protein: CASSLEGSGTGANVLTF.